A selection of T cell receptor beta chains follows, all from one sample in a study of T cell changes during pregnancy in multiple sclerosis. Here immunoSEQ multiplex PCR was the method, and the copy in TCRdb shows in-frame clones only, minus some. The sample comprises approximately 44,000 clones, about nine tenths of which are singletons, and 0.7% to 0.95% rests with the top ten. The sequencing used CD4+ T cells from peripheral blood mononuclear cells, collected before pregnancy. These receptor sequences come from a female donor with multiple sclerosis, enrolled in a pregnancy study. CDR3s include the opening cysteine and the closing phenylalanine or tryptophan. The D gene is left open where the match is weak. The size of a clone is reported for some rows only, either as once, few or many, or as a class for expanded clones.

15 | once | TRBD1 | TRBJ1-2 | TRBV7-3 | TGTGCCAGCAGCTTAGGCACCGGACAGGGTTATGGCTACACCTTC | CASSLGTGQGYGYTF
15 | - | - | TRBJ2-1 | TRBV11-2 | TGTGCCAGCAGCTCTGGCGGGGGCAACTACAATGAGCAGTTCTTC | CASSSGGGNYNEQFF
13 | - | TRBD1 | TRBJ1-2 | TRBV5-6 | TGTGCCAGCAGCTGGGGACAGGGTCATGGCTACACCTTC | CASSWGQGHGYTF
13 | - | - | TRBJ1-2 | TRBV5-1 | TGCGCCAGCAGAGGACAGCGAAACTATGGCTACACCTTC | CASRGQRNYGYTF
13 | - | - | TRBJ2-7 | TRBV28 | TGTGCCAGCGGGGGCCCAAACTCCTACGAGCAGTACTTC | CASGGPNSYEQYF
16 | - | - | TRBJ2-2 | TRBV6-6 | TGTGCCAGCAGTCCCGCCGGGGGTAGGGGAACCGGGGAGCTGTTTTTT | CASSPAGGRGTGELFF
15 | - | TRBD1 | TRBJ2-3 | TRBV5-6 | TGTGCCAGCAGCATACGACAGGGTAGCACAGATACGCAGTATTTT | CASSIRQGSTDTQYF
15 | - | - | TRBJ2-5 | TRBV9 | TGTGCCAGCAGCGTAGTTGGGGGGACGGCAGAGACCCAGTACTTC | CASSVVGGTAETQYF
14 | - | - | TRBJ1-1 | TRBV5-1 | TGCGCCAGCAGCTTGTTACAGATGAACACTGAAGCTTTCTTT | CASSLLQMNTEAFF
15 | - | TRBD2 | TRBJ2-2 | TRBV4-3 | TGCGCCAGCAGCCAAGAGCTGGGAGGGATCGGGGAGCTGTTTTTT | CASSQELGGIGELFF
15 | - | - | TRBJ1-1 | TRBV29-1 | TGCAGCGTTGGAAGTGGGGGGGGGCGGGACACTGAAGCTTTCTTT | CSVGSGGGRDTEAFF
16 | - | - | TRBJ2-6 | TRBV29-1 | TGCAGCGTCGGAAATACAGGGTTCTCCGGGGCCAACGTCCTGACTTTC | CSVGNTGFSGANVLTF
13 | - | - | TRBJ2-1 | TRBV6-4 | TGTGCCAGCAGTGGGAGCCACTACAATGAGCAGTTCTTC | CASSGSHYNEQFF
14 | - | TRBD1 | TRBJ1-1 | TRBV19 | TGTGCCAGTAGTCCGCGGACAGGGAACACTGAAGCTTTCTTT | CASSPRTGNTEAFF
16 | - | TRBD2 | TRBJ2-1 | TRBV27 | TGTGCCAGCAGTTTATCGGGCGGGGGGCCGTACAATGAGCAGTTCTTC | CASSLSGGGPYNEQFF
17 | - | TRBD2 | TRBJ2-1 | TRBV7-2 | TGTGCCAGCAGCTTTACTCGCGGGGGGGGTACCTCCAGTGAGCAGTTCTTC | CASSFTRGGGTSSEQFF
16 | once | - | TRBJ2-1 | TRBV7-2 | TGTGCCAGCAGCCCCCGGGGCGGGGTTACCTACAATGAGCAGTTCTTC | CASSPRGGVTYNEQFF
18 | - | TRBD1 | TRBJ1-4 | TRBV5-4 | TGTGCCAGCAGCTCCAACGGGGGACAGGGGGTTGAGAATGAAAAACTGTTTTTT | CASSSNGGQGVENEKLFF
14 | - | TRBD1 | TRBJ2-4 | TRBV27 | TGTGCCAGCAGTTTCCGACAGGGCGGAAACATTCAGTACTTC | CASSFRQGGNIQYF
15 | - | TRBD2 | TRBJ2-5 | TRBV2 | TGTGCCAGCAGTGCCCTCTCCCCGGGAGGTCAGGCCCAGTACTTC | CASSALSPGGQAQYF
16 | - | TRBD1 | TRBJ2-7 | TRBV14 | TGTGCCAGCAGCCAAGGCGGACAGGCAAGGCGTCTCGAGCAGTACTTC | CASSQGGQARRLEQYF
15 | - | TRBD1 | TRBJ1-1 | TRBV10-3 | TGTGCCATCAGTGACGCCGGGACAGGAACCAGGGAAGCTTTCTTT | CAISDAGTGTREAFF
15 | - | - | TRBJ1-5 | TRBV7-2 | TGTGCCAGCAGCTTGTCAACAGGGCTCAATCAGCCCCAGCATTTT | CASSLSTGLNQPQHF
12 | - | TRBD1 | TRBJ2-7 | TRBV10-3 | TGTGCCATCCAGACAGGGAGCTACGAGCAGTACTTC | CAIQTGSYEQYF
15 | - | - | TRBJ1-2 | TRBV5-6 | TGTGCCAGCAGCGCTACGGACAGAGCTAACTATGGCTACACCTTC | CASSATDRANYGYTF
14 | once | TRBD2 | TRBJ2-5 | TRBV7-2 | TGTGCCAGCAGCCCCGCGGGGGGGAGAGAGACCCAGTACTTC | CASSPAGGRETQYF
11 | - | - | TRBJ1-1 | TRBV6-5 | TGTGCCAGCAGCCGGGACACTGAAGCTTTCTTT | CASSRDTEAFF
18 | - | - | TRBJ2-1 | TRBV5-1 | TGCGCCAGCAGCTTGCGACAGGTAACCTGGAGCTCCTACAATGAGCAGTTCTTC | CASSLRQVTWSSYNEQFF
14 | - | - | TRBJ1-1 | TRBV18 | TGTGCCAGCTCACCATTGCACCCCGGCACTGAAGCTTTCTTT | CASSPLHPGTEAFF
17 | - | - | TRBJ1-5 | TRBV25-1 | TGTGCCAGCAGTCCCACAGGGTTCGGTGGTAGCAATCAGCCCCAGCATTTT | CASSPTGFGGSNQPQHF
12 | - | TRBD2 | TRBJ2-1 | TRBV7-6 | TGTGCCAGCAGCTTAAGGCGGGAGGAGCAGTTCTTC | CASSLRREEQFF
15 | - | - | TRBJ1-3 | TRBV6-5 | TGTGCCAGCAGTTCGACGGGAAACTCTGGAAACACCATATATTTT | CASSSTGNSGNTIYF
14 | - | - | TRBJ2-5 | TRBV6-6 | TGTGCCAGCAGTTACTCTATCTCCCAAGAGACCCAGTACTTC | CASSYSISQETQYF
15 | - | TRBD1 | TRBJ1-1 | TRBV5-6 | TGTGCCAGCAGCTTGCCGGACAGGAAGAACACTGAAGCTTTCTTT | CASSLPDRKNTEAFF
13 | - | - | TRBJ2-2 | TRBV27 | TGTGCCAGCAGTTTAGAGGACACCGGGGAGCTGTTTTTT | CASSLEDTGELFF
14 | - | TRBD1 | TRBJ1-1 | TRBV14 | TGTGCCAGCAGCCGACAGGGGCTTGTCACTGAAGCTTTCTTT | CASSRQGLVTEAFF
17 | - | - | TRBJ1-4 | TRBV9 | TGTGCCAGCAGCGTAGATATCGGGTGGGGCTCAGACGAAAAACTGTTTTTT | CASSVDIGWGSDEKLFF
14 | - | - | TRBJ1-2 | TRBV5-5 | TGTGCCAGCAGCTTGGGTCAGGCCGTCTATGGCTACACCTTC | CASSLGQAVYGYTF
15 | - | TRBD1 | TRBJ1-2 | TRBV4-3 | TGCGCCAGCAGCCAGGGGACAGGACCGAACTATGGCTACACCTTC | CASSQGTGPNYGYTF
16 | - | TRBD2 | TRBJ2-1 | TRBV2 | TGTGCCAGCAGTACTACTAGCGGGGGTGGAAGCAATGAGCAGTTCTTC | CASSTTSGGGSNEQFF
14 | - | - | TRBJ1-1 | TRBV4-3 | TGCGCCAGCAGCCAAGCCGGGGTGAACACTGAAGCTTTCTTT | CASSQAGVNTEAFF
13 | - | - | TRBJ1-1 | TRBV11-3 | TGTGCCAGCAGCCCTCAGGGGTCCACTGAAGCTTTCTTT | CASSPQGSTEAFF
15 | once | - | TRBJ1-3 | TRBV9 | TGTGCCAGCAGCCCCACAGTGATCTCTGGAAACACCATATATTTT | CASSPTVISGNTIYF
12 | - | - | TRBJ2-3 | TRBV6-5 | TGTGCCAGCACCCCCGGCGGAGATACGCAGTATTTT | CASTPGGDTQYF
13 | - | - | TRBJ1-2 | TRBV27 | TGTGCCAGCAGCCGAGGCGGTGGTTATGGCTACACCTTC | CASSRGGGYGYTF
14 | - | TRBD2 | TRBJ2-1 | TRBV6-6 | TGTGCCAGCAGTTCCGGGACTAGTCAGGGTGAGCAGTTCTTC | CASSSGTSQGEQFF